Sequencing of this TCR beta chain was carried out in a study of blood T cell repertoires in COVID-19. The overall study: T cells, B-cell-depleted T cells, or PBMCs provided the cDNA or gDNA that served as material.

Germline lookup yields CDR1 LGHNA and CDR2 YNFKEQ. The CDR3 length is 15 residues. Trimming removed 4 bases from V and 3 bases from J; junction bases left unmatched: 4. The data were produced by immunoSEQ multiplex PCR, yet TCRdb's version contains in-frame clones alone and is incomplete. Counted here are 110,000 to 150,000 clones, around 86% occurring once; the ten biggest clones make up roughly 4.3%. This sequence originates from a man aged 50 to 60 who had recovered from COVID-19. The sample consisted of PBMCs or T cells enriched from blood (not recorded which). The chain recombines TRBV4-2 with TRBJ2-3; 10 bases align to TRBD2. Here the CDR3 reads CASSLSGGMTDTQYF. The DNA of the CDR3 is TGTGCCAGCAGCCTTAGCGGGGGGATGACAGATACGCAGTATTTT.